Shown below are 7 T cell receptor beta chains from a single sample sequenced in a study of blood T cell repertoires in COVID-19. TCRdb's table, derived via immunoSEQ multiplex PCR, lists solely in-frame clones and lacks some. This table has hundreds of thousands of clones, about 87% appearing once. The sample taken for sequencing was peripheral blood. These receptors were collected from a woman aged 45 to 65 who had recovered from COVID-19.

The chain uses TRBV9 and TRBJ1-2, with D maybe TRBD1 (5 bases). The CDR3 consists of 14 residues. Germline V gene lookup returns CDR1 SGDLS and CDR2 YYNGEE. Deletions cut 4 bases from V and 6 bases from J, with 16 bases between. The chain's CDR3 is CASSKVGVVDGYTF. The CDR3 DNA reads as TGTGCCAGCAGCAAAGTAGGGGTTGTGGATGGCTACACCTTC. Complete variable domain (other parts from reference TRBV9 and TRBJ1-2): DSGVTQTPKHLITATGQRVTLRCSPRSGDLSVYWYQQSLDQGLQFLIQYYNGEERAKGNILERFSAQQFPDLHSELNLSSLELGDSALYFCASSKVGVVDGYTFGSGTRLTVV.

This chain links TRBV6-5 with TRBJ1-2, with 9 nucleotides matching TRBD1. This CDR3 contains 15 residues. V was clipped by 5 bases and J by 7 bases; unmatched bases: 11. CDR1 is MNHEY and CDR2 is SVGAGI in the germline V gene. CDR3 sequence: CASSSRDRVYSGYTF. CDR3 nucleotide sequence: TGTGCCAGCAGTAGCAGGGACAGGGTCTACAGTGGCTACACCTTC.

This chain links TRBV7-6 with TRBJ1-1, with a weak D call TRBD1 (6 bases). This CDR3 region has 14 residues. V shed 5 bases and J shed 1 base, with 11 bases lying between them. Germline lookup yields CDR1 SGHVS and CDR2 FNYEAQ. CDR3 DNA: TGTGCCAGCAGCCCACAGGGAACGAACACTGAAGCTTTCTTT. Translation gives CASSPQGTNTEAFF. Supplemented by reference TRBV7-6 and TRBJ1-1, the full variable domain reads GAGVSQSPRYKVTKRGQDVALRCDPISGHVSLYWYRQALGQGPEFLTYFNYEAQQDKSGLPNDRFSAERPEGSISTLTIQRTEQRDSAMYRCASSPQGTNTEAFFGQGTRLTVV.

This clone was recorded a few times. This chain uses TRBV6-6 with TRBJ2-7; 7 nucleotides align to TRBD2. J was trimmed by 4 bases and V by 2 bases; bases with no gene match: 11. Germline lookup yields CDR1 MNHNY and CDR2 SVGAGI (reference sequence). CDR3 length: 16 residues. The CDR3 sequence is CASSYTGEGNSYEQYF. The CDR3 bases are TGTGCCAGCAGTTACACCGGGGAGGGGAATAGTTACGAGCAGTACTTC.

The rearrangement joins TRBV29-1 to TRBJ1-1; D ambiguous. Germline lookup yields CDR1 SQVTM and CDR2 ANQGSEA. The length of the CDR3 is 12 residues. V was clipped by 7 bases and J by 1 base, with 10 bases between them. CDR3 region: CSAVIRNTEAFF. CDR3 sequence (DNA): TGCAGCGCCGTTATCAGGAACACTGAAGCTTTCTTT.

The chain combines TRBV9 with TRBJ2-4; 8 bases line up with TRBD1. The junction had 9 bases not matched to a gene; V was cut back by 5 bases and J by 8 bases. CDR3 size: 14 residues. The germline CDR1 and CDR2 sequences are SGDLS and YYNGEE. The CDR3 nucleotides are TGTGCCAGCAGACCGACAGGGGTAGAGGACATTCAGTACTTC. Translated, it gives CASRPTGVEDIQYF.

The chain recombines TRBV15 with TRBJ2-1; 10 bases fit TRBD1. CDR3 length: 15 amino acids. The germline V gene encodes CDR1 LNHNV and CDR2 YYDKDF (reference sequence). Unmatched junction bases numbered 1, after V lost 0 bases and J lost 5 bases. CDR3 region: CATSREGQGNNEQFF. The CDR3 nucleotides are TGTGCCACCAGCAGAGAGGGACAGGGGAACAATGAGCAGTTCTTC.